These 7 T cell receptor beta chains came from one sample sequenced in a study of response to subunit inactivated influenza vaccine. In TCRdb, the RT-PCR reads were re-called with MiXCR into one record per CDR3 protein. The sample lists approximately 250,000 distinct CDR3 sequences; approximately 12% were seen once. The sequenced sample was non-naive T cells sorted from PBMCs, obtained approximately 15 days before vaccination. These receptor sequences come from a man aged 50-59 years who received an inactivated influenza vaccine.

The chain carries TRBV5-1 and TRBJ1-1; 12 positions agree with TRBD1. With 4 bases clipped from V and 5 bases from J, the junction kept 6 bases outside the gene matches. The CDR3 loop spans 15 amino acids. Germline values: CDR1 SGHRS, CDR2 YFSETQ. The CDR3 protein is CASSHRDRGHTEAFF. Here the CDR3 DNA reads TGCGCCAGCAGCCACCGGGACAGGGGGCATACTGAAGCTTTCTTT. Full variable domain (remainder filled in from reference TRBV5-1 and TRBJ1-1): KAGVTQTPRYLIKTRGQQVTLSCSPISGHRSVSWYQQTPGQGLQFLFEYFSETQRNKGNFPGRFSGRQFSNSRSEMNVSTLELGDSALYLCASSHRDRGHTEAFFGQGTRLTVV.

This clonotype was seen only a few times. The chain uses TRBV20-1 and TRBJ2-3; TRBD2 might be the D (7 bases). The CDR3 runs 14 residues. The germline CDR1 and CDR2 sequences are DFQATT and SNEGSKA (reference sequence). With 5 bases removed from V and 2 bases from J, the gap between germline ends came to 14 bases. The CDR3 bases are TGCAGTGCTCACGGGGGGCCACCCACAGATACGCAGTATTTT. Encoded protein: CSAHGGPPTDTQYF.

This clonotype was counted a few times. Here the CDR3 reads CSVGGTGTGNTEAFF. The CDR3 DNA follows: TGCAGCGTTGGTGGGACAGGGACGGGTAACACTGAAGCTTTCTTT. The chain joins TRBV29-1 to TRBJ1-1; 9 nucleotides align to TRBD1. The V and J ends lost 4 bases and 2 bases, in that order; junction bases with no gene match: 8. The germline V gene encodes CDR1 SQVTM and CDR2 ANQGSEA. This CDR3 spans 15 amino acids.

This clonotype was detected a few times. This chain links TRBV6-5 with TRBJ1-2; D possibly corresponds to TRBD1 (6 bases). Germline V gene lookup returns CDR1 MNHEY and CDR2 SVGAGI. The CDR3 sequence is 13 residues long. V was cut by 5 bases and J by 0 bases, with 7 bases left in between. The CDR3 bases are TGTGCCAGCAGTCGGACAGCTAACTATGGCTACACCTTC. Translation gives CASSRTANYGYTF.

This clonotype was seen more than once but under ten times. The chain is built from TRBV6-2 or TRBV6-3 and TRBJ2-7; 8 bases are shared with TRBD1. The CDR3 consists of 15 residues. V shed 3 bases, J shed 4 bases, and the junction held 8 bases outside the gene matches. The V gene's germline CDR1 is MNHEY and CDR2 SVGEGT. The CDR3 nucleotides read TGTGCCAGCAGTTATTGGAGGACAGGGAGGTACGAGCAGTACTTC. Translated, it gives CASSYWRTGRYEQYF.

The chain joins TRBV30 to TRBJ2-3; 10 positions match TRBD2. The CDR3 length is 14 residues. With V trimmed by 5 bases and J by 4 bases, 6 bases remained unmatched. In germline, CDR1 is GTSNPN, CDR2 SVGIG (reference sequence). DNA of the CDR3: TGTGCCTGGGCGCTAGCGGGAGTCCCAGATACGCAGTATTTT. Translation gives CAWALAGVPDTQYF.

The sample holds a few counts of this clonotype. This chain joins TRBV20-1 and TRBJ2-1, with 11 bases that match TRBD2. The ends lost 0 bases at V and 7 bases at J; junction bases unmatched: 8. CDR3 length: 16 residues. The germline V gene has CDR1 DFQATT and CDR2 SNEGSKA (reference sequence). In DNA form, the CDR3 reads TGCAGTGCTAGAGAAGGTAGCGGGAGGGTTAGGAATGAGCAGTTCTTC. Protein sequence: CSAREGSGRVRNEQFF.